Listed below are T cell receptor beta chains from one sample, sequenced in a study of neoadjuvant anti-PD-1 for oral cavity cancer. The repertoire was sequenced with immunoSEQ multiplex PCR; TCRdb's copy has only in-frame clones and lacks some. The sample comprises tens of thousands of clones, about 36% of which are singletons, and around 15% rests with the top ten. Sequences were derived from tumor tissue, sampled after nivolumab (anti-PD-1) treatment. These receptors were taken from a person between 40 and 80 years old with oral cavity squamous cell carcinoma. Each CDR3 is given with its conserved first and last residue. The D gene is left open where the match is weak. Where a row states a size, it is once, few, many or the class of an expanded clone; other rows omit it.

TRBJ1-1 TRBV28 TRBD1 many CASSPWTGDNTEAFF TGTGCCAGCAGTCCCTGGACAGGGGACAACACTGAAGCTTTCTTT
TRBJ2-7 TRBV7-8 . . CASSPGGTLSYEQYF TGTGCCAGCAGCCCAGGTGGGACCCTCTCCTACGAGCAGTACTTC
TRBJ2-1 TRBV7-8 TRBD2 once CASSPGLASYNEQFF TGTGCCAGCAGCCCGGGACTAGCGTCCTACAATGAGCAGTTCTTC
TRBJ1-5 TRBV27 . few CASSQQGRQPQHF TGTGCCAGCAGCCAACAGGGACGGCAGCCCCAGCATTTT
TRBJ2-7 TRBV27 . . CASSFGQYF TGTGCCAGCAGTTTCGGGCAGTACTTC
TRBJ1-2 TRBV9 . . CASSVAGYGYTF TGTGCCAGCAGCGTAGCAGGCTATGGCTACACCTTC
TRBJ1-1 TRBV27 . . CASRGGGRTEAFF TGTGCCAGCAGAGGGGGGGGGCGAACTGAAGCTTTCTTT
TRBJ2-5 TRBV19 TRBD2 few CASSGSGSGQETQYF TGTGCCAGTAGTGGTAGCGGGAGTGGCCAAGAGACCCAGTACTTC
TRBJ1-3 TRBV4-2 . few CASSQDFRWATIYF TGTGCCAGCAGCCAAGATTTTCGCTGGGCCACCATATATTTT
TRBJ1-5 TRBV30 . few CAWSGGSNQPQHF TGTGCCTGGAGTGGTGGTAGCAATCAGCCCCAGCATTTT
TRBJ1-5 TRBV9 . . CASSVQGLMNQPQHF TGTGCCAGCAGCGTACAAGGCTTAATGAATCAGCCCCAGCATTTT
TRBJ2-1 TRBV15 TRBD1 . CATSRVTGDEQFF TGTGCCACCAGCAGGGTCACAGGGGATGAGCAGTTCTTC
TRBJ2-1 TRBV15 . . CATSRTQGGWGNEQFF TGTGCCACCAGCAGAACTCAAGGGGGTTGGGGCAATGAGCAGTTCTTC
TRBJ1-2 TRBV7-8 TRBD1 few CASSLGGRGEGYTF TGTGCCAGCAGCTTAGGGGGCAGGGGGGAAGGCTACACCTTC
TRBJ2-7 TRBV29-1 . few CSVVGSYEQYF TGCAGCGTTGTGGGAAGCTACGAGCAGTACTTC
TRBJ2-5 TRBV5-1 . few CASNDQETQYF TGCGCCAGCAACGACCAAGAGACCCAGTACTTC
TRBJ1-4 TRBV6-1 TRBD1 . CASRGTVLNEKLFF TGTGCCAGCAGAGGGACAGTACTTAATGAAAAACTGTTTTTT
TRBJ2-5 TRBV7-2 TRBD2 . CASSFVGGNQETQYF TGTGCCAGCAGCTTCGTCGGGGGGAACCAAGAGACCCAGTACTTC
TRBJ2-5 TRBV15 TRBD2 many CATSRPASGEETQYF TGTGCCACCAGCAGACCCGCTAGCGGAGAAGAGACCCAGTACTTC
TRBJ1-1 TRBV19 TRBD1 few CASSIPGQGSEAFF TGTGCCAGTAGTATCCCTGGACAGGGGTCTGAAGCTTTCTTT
TRBJ2-7 TRBV7-9 . . CASSPPIVYEQYF TGTGCCAGCAGCCCCCCTATCGTCTACGAGCAGTACTTC
TRBJ2-1 TRBV10-2 . . CASSGQVSYNEQFF TGCGCCAGCAGTGGGCAGGTGTCCTACAATGAGCAGTTCTTC
TRBJ1-1 TRBV30 . . CAWSVGAGHPAFF TGTGCCTGGAGTGTAGGGGCGGGACATCCAGCTTTCTTT
TRBJ1-2 TRBV28 TRBD1 few CASVRTGVNYGYTF TGTGCCAGCGTAAGGACAGGAGTCAACTATGGCTACACCTTC
TRBJ1-5 TRBV6-1 . . CASTRSANQPQHF TGTGCCAGCACTCGTTCAGCAAATCAGCCCCAGCATTTT
TRBJ1-1 TRBV7-3 . . CASSRSENTEAFF TGTGCCAGCAGCCGAAGCGAGAACACTGAAGCTTTCTTT
TRBJ1-3 TRBV6-5 TRBD1 . CASSRQGGGNTIYF TGTGCCAGCAGCCGACAGGGCGGTGGAAACACCATATATTTT
TRBJ1-2 TRBV27 . . CASSGSAYGPNYGYTF TGTGCCAGCAGCGGGTCAGCCTACGGGCCTAACTATGGCTACACCTTC
TRBJ1-2 TRBV28 . few CASSLGQTLGYGYTF TGTGCCAGCAGTTTAGGACAGACCCTCGGCTATGGCTACACCTTC
TRBJ1-1 TRBV18 . large CASSPGAGQDTEAFF TGTGCCAGCTCACCCGGAGCGGGGCAGGACACTGAAGCTTTCTTT
TRBJ2-5 TRBV19 TRBD1 many CASSMGQGSETQYF TGTGCCAGTAGTATGGGACAGGGGAGTGAGACCCAGTACTTC
TRBJ2-1 TRBV27 TRBD2 . CASSSFPPTSGRLSNEQFF TGTGCCAGCAGTTCCTTCCCCCCTACTAGCGGGAGATTGTCGAATGAGCAGTTCTTC
TRBJ1-5 TRBV5-4 . . CASTSAKDGNQPQHF TGTGCCAGCACCTCCGCGAAGGACGGCAATCAGCCCCAGCATTTT